This passage covers 9 T cell receptor beta chains from one sample sequenced in a study of memory CD4+ T cells and cytomegalovirus serostatus. Single viable CD3+CD4+CD8-CD45RO+ cells were sorted as the memory CD4+ T cells. Libraries were prepared by immunoSEQ multiplex PCR; TCRdb keeps only in-frame clonotypes and omits some of them. The sample includes 45,000 to 50,000 clones, about 77% seen only once; the top ten take around 0.77%. The sample consisted of memory CD4+ T cells from blood. Receptors were obtained from an adult in good health and CMV-seronegative.

The chain links TRBV5-4 to TRBJ2-3, with 13 bases identical to TRBD2. V lost 1 base and J lost 6; bases outside the gene matches: 8. The germline gives CDR1 SGHNT, CDR2 YYREEE (reference sequence). The CDR3 is made up of 17 amino acids. CDR3 residues: CASSLKGLAGFVDTQYF. DNA of the CDR3: TGTGCCAGCAGCTTGAAGGGACTAGCGGGGTTTGTCGATACGCAGTATTTT.

The chain links TRBV20-1 to TRBJ2-1, with D maybe TRBD2 (5 bases). CDR1 DFQATT and CDR2 SNEGSKA come from the germline V gene (reference sequence). This CDR3 has 10 residues. Trimming took 7 bases from V and 6 from J, leaving 7 bases between them. CDR3: CSGLANEQFF. In nucleotides, the CDR3 is TGCAGTGGCCTAGCCAATGAGCAGTTCTTC.

Only a few counts were recorded for this clone. This chain uses TRBV2 with TRBJ2-1, with 10 nucleotides matching TRBD2. Looked up from germline, CDR1 is SNHLY and CDR2 is FYNNEI. The CDR3 covers 16 residues. The ends lost 2 bases at V and 9 bases at J; junction bases unmatched: 10. The CDR3 sequence is CASSERPSGGGGEQFF. In nucleotides, the CDR3 is TGTGCCAGCAGTGAAAGGCCGAGCGGGGGGGGCGGTGAGCAGTTCTTC.

The chain employs TRBV2 and TRBJ2-7; D possibly corresponds to TRBD2 (5 bases). The CDR3 is 12 amino acids. V lost 6 bases and J lost 5, with 11 bases in between. Germline V gene sequence: CDR1 SNHLY, CDR2 FYNNEI. The CDR3 coding sequence is TGTGCCAGCAGGGGGAGCGGACACGAGCAGTACTTC. This codes for CASRGSGHEQYF.

This rearrangement joins TRBV5-1 to TRBJ1-1; the D is unclear. This CDR3 spans 13 amino acids. Germline CDR1 reads SGHRS; CDR2 reads YFSETQ. Trimming took off 4 bases at V and 2 bases at J, with 9 bases between the two ends. CDR3 DNA sequence: TGCGCCAGCAGCGCCCACGCCAACACTGAAGCTTTCTTT. Protein product: CASSAHANTEAFF.

The V and J genes are TRBV10-3 and TRBJ2-3, with TRBD2 matching 14 bases. Germline V lookup: CDR1 ENHRY, CDR2 SYGVKD. V trimming: 7 bases; J trimming: 0 bases; junction bases outside the gene matches: 6. The CDR3 covers 17 residues. CDR3 loop: CAIKRTSGGSSTDTQYF. CDR3 in DNA: TGTGCCATCAAGAGGACTAGCGGGGGGAGTAGCACAGATACGCAGTATTTT.

This clone was seen just once. This chain connects TRBV5-1 to TRBJ1-2, with 10 bases identical to TRBD1. V trimming: 0 bases; J trimming: 2 bases; junction bases outside the gene matches: 7. The CDR3 sequence is 17 residues long. Germline loops: CDR1 SGHRS, CDR2 YFSETQ. CDR3 coding DNA: TGCGCCAGCAGCTTGGATTCCGGGACAGGGGTCAACTATGGCTACACCTTC. Translating it yields CASSLDSGTGVNYGYTF.

The chain links TRBV27 to TRBJ1-1; weak D call: TRBD1 (6 bases). Germline CDR1 reads MNHEY; CDR2 reads SMNVEV (reference sequence). This CDR3 is 14 amino acids long. Trimming shortened V by 7 bases and J by 5 bases, and 17 bases separated the two germline ends. CDR3 nucleotides: TGTGCCAGCACCGCCTCGGGGGCAGGAACTGAAGCTTTCTTT. This sequence encodes CASTASGAGTEAFF.

The chain combines TRBV27 with TRBJ2-7; 7 bases fit TRBD1. The ends lost 4 bases at V and 3 bases at J; junction bases unmatched: 18. Per the germline V gene, CDR1 is MNHEY and CDR2 is SMNVEV (reference sequence). This CDR3 region has 18 residues. In DNA, the CDR3 is TGTGCCAGCAGTTCTACAAAAGGGGGCGATAGGGGGTTCTACGAGCAGTACTTC. As protein: CASSSTKGGDRGFYEQYF.